The 13 T cell receptor beta chains in this list originate from one sample, sequenced in a study of beta chain features in type 1 diabetes. Reverse transcription of all isolated RNA meant that expressed TCRB transcripts were sequenced. Assay: immunoSEQ multiplex PCR; the TCRdb copy retains only in-frame clones and omits some. The profile shows some 150,000 clones, about 51% of them singletons. The sample comprised Tregs from blood. These receptors all stem from a man aged 18-30 years in good health.

The table lists this clone with a few counts. The chain has TRBV28 and TRBJ2-3; D is uncertain. CDR1 MDHEN and CDR2 SYDVKM come from the germline V gene. The CDR3 sequence is 13 residues long. V gave up 6 bases and J gave up 0 bases, with 7 bases separating them. CDR3 amino acids: CASRRSSTDTQYF. The CDR3 bases are TGTGCCAGCAGACGGTCTAGCACAGATACGCAGTATTTT.

This rearrangement joins TRBV9 to TRBJ2-2; 10 nucleotides align to TRBD2. Germline assignment: CDR1 SGDLS and CDR2 YYNGEE. The CDR3 spans 18 residues. Trimming at V came to 4 bases and at J to 5 bases, leaving 14 bases not matched to a gene. The CDR3 nucleotides are TGTGCCAGCAGCCCCCGTGGTCGCGGAGCGGGAGGGACCGGGGAGCTGTTTTTT. It translates to CASSPRGRGAGGTGELFF.

The rearrangement links TRBV7-2 to TRBJ2-7; a possible D gene is TRBD2 (6 bases). V shed 1 base and J shed 1 base, with 17 bases lying between them. The CDR3 has 17 amino acids. CDR1 SGHTA and CDR2 FQGNSA come from the germline V gene. CDR3 in DNA: TGTGCCAGCAGCTTAGGAGGTGGGGGGAGGTCGTCCTACGAGCAGTACTTC. It yields the protein CASSLGGGGRSSYEQYF. The complete variable domain, with remaining parts taken from reference TRBV7-2 and TRBJ2-7, reads GAGVSQSPSNKVTEKGKDVELRCDPISGHTALYWYRQSLGQGLEFLIYFQGNSAPDKSGLPSDRFSAERTGGSVSTLTIQRTQQEDSAVYLCASSLGGGGRSSYEQYFGPGTRLTVT.

The V call is TRBV28, the J call TRBJ1-1; 10 nucleotides agree with TRBD1. V lost 7 bases to trimming and J lost 8 bases; unmatched junction nucleotides: 13. Germline CDR1 reads MDHEN; CDR2 reads SYDVKM. CDR3 length equals 15 residues. The chain's CDR3 is CASTPGGQGWAEAFF. CDR3 bases: TGTGCCAGCACCCCCGGGGGACAGGGGTGGGCGGAAGCTTTCTTT.

This clone was detected only a few times. The V call is TRBV28, the J call TRBJ1-1; 10 bases align to TRBD1. This CDR3 region has 13 residues. V lost 11 bases to trimming and J lost 6 bases; unmatched junction nucleotides: 9. Germline assignment: CDR1 MDHEN and CDR2 SYDVKM. This CDR3 reads CAVPGQGSPEAFF. As DNA, the CDR3 is TGTGCCGTCCCGGGACAGGGGAGCCCTGAAGCTTTCTTT.

About this clone: Relative to the germline gene, one junction end is altered; a read error may explain this. This rearrangement joins TRBV7-9 to TRBJ2-3, with TRBD2 matching over 7 bases. The germline V gene encodes CDR1 SEHNR and CDR2 FQNEAQ (reference sequence). The CDR3 spans 12 residues. CDR3 residues: CASSSYRDREVW. CDR3 in DNA: TGTGCCAGCAGCTCATACCGGGACCGGGAGGTATGG.

The table lists this clone with a few counts. The chain recombines TRBV28 with TRBJ1-4; TRBD1 matches at 10 bases. The CDR3 sequence is 14 residues long. The germline gives CDR1 MDHEN, CDR2 SYDVKM. V was clipped by 7 bases and J by 8 bases; unmatched bases: 7. The CDR3 here is CASKGQGVEEKLFF. The CDR3 DNA is TGTGCCAGCAAAGGACAGGGGGTAGAAGAAAAACTGTTTTTT.

This clone was detected only a few times. V is TRBV6-4 and J is TRBJ2-1; no clear D gene. V shed 2 bases and J shed 2 bases, with 10 bases lying between them. The CDR3 is 15 residues long. From germline, CDR1 is MRHNA and CDR2 SNTAGT. CDR3 sequence (DNA): TGTGCCAGCAGTGACGGCAAATCACCCTACAATGAGCAGTTCTTC. Translated, it gives CASSDGKSPYNEQFF.

The chain links TRBV5-1 to TRBJ2-2; tentatively, D is TRBD1 (5 bases). CDR1 and CDR2 from the germline V gene are SGHRS and YFSETQ. The CDR3 totals 13 residues. Trimming pared 4 bases from V and 7 bases from J, leaving 11 bases between. CDR3 amino acids: CASSGRDLGELFF. As DNA, the CDR3 is TGCGCCAGCAGCGGCAGGGATCTCGGGGAGCTGTTTTTT.

In regard to this clone: The junction departs from the called germline gene at one end, perhaps through a read error. The rearrangement uses TRBV19 and TRBJ2-1; TRBD2 agrees at 7 bases. Germline CDR1 and CDR2: LNHDA and SQIVND (reference sequence). The CDR3 length is 15 residues. For the CDR3, the DNA is TGTACCAGTAGTATAGGGGCCCCGGGGGGTAATGAGCAGTTCTTC. It yields the protein CTSSIGAPGGNEQFF.

The table lists this clone with a count of one. V and J are TRBV30 and TRBJ2-7, with 13 bases lining up with TRBD2. This CDR3 contains 15 residues. V lost 5 bases, J lost 3 bases, and 7 bases stayed unmatched. CDR1 and CDR2 from the germline V gene are GTSNPN and SVGIG (reference sequence). The CDR3 sequence is CAWGPGLAGIYEQYF. The CDR3 nucleotides read TGTGCCTGGGGGCCGGGACTAGCGGGGATCTACGAGCAGTACTTC.

The chain joins TRBV19 to TRBJ2-1; 9 bases are shared with TRBD1. V gave up 6 bases and J gave up 6 bases; unmatched junction bases: 12. This CDR3 is built from 16 residues. The germline V gene encodes CDR1 LNHDA and CDR2 SQIVND (reference sequence). CDR3 nucleotides: TGTGCCAGTAGGAGACCGGGACAGGGTATTCGCAATGAGCAGTTCTTC. Translation gives CASRRPGQGIRNEQFF.

In this sample, this clone turned up a few times. The gene calls are TRBV28 and TRBJ2-1, with 7 bases that match TRBD2. Trimming took 6 bases from V and 3 from J; bases not matched to a gene: 8. Germline V lookup: CDR1 MDHEN, CDR2 SYDVKM. There are 15 residues in the CDR3. For the CDR3, the DNA is TGTGCCAGCAGATTCAGCGGGGCGGGCTACAATGAGCAGTTCTTC. Protein: CASRFSGAGYNEQFF.